This TCR beta chain appears in the sequencing data of a study of neurological immune-mediated disorders. Sorted libraries were derived from 800,000 to 1,000,000 CD4+ or CD8+ T cells. TCRdb reprocessed the 5' RACE reads via MiXCR and lists one record per CDR3 protein. The sample carries 20,000 to 25,000 distinct CDR3 sequences, around 6.2% recorded once. There are many counts of this clonotype. From germline, CDR1 is KGHSH and CDR2 LQKENI. The CDR3 consists of 17 residues. V was pared by 3 bases and J by 0 bases, with 15 bases between. This receptor was obtained from a man aged 18-30 years in good health. The rearrangement uses TRBV18 and TRBJ1-5; possible D gene TRBD1, 5 bases. The sequencing input was CD8+ T cells from blood. The CDR3 is CASSPTAFRDSNQPQHF. The CDR3 DNA reads as TGTGCCAGCTCACCTACAGCGTTCAGGGATAGCAATCAGCCCCAGCATTTT.